Listed here are 23 T cell receptor beta chains from one sample, sequenced in a study of blood T cell repertoires in COVID-19. This table comes from immunoSEQ multiplex PCR, and its TCRdb copy is limited to in-frame clones, with some not included. The sample has around 79,000 clones, 75% to 90% seen once. The sequencing sample was made of peripheral blood. Receptors were obtained from a man in his 70s with active or convalescent COVID-19.

V gene TRBV18 combines with J gene TRBJ2-3; D is undetermined. CDR3 length: 15 amino acids. The V and J ends lost 5 bases and 0 bases respectively, with 12 bases between them. CDR1 and CDR2 from the germline V gene are KGHSH and LQKENI. CDR3 sequence reads: CASSGQQFSTDTQYF. CDR3 coding DNA: TGTGCCAGCTCAGGGCAGCAGTTTAGCACAGATACGCAGTATTTT.

The chain uses TRBV12-5 and TRBJ1-1, with 7 bases fitting TRBD1. This CDR3 has 14 residues. Germline V gene sequence: CDR1 LGHNT, CDR2 FRNRAP. V shed 7 bases, J shed 5 bases, and the junction held 10 bases outside the gene matches. The CDR3 loop reads CASAEAGGNTEAFF. The CDR3 coding sequence is TGTGCTAGTGCCGAGGCAGGGGGTAATACTGAAGCTTTCTTT.

V usage is TRBV24-1 and J usage is TRBJ2-1; D is unclear. Trimming pared 3 bases from V and 0 bases from J, leaving 11 bases between. Germline-derived CDR1 and CDR2 are KGHDR and SFDVKD. The CDR3 is 16 amino acids. The CDR3 DNA reads as TGTGCCACCAGTGATCCCTTGCGGAGCTCCTACAATGAGCAGTTCTTC. Its translation: CATSDPLRSSYNEQFF.

The CDR3 DNA reads TGTGCCAGCAGCGACAGGGGACAGACAAATGAAAAACTGTTTTTT. It codes for CASSDRGQTNEKLFF. The J gene is TRBJ1-4, the V gene TRBV5-4; TRBD1 aligns across 8 bases. Germline loops: CDR1 SGHNT, CDR2 YYREEE (reference sequence). The CDR3 spans 15 residues. Trimming cost V 4 bases and J 5 bases; bases outside gene matches: 7.

The CDR3 here is CASSPAGMGADTQYF. In nucleotides, the CDR3 is TGTGCCAGCAGCCCCGCAGGGATGGGCGCAGATACGCAGTATTTT. V is TRBV3-1 (or the pseudogene TRBV3-2) and J is TRBJ2-3; possibly TRBD1 for D (5 bases). Germline CDR1 reads LGHDT; CDR2 reads YNNKEL (reference sequence). Trimming took 4 bases from V and 4 from J, leaving 15 bases between them. The CDR3 covers 15 residues.

The chain is built from TRBV4-1 and TRBJ2-3, with D tentatively TRBD1 (6 bases). Per the germline V gene, CDR1 is MGHRA and CDR2 is YSYEKL. The CDR3 has 16 amino acids. Trimming pared 4 bases from V and 0 bases from J, leaving 14 bases between. The CDR3 coding sequence is TGCGCCAGCAGCCCCCTACAGGGTACTAGCACAGATACGCAGTATTTT. Encoded protein: CASSPLQGTSTDTQYF.

This chain connects TRBV7-8 to TRBJ2-1; D remains ambiguous. This CDR3 contains 12 residues. Germline loops: CDR1 SGHVS, CDR2 FQNEAQ. V was pared by 5 bases and J by 10 bases, with 12 bases between. The CDR3 DNA sequence: TGTGCCAGCAGCCCTCAGCGCCAAGAGCAGTTCTTC. It yields the protein CASSPQRQEQFF.

The chain carries TRBV30 and TRBJ1-2; TRBD1 agrees at 9 bases. The CDR3 is 14 amino acids. Germline V gene lookup returns CDR1 GTSNPN and CDR2 SVGIG (reference sequence). V trimming: 3 bases; J trimming: 8 bases; junction bases outside the gene matches: 10. The CDR3 loop is CAWRGADRGYGYTF. CDR3 nucleotides: TGTGCCTGGAGAGGAGCGGACAGGGGTTACGGCTACACCTTC.

J is TRBJ2-3 and V is TRBV12-3 or TRBV12-4; D remains unclear. The V gene lost 7 bases and the J gene lost 4 bases, with 12 bases spanning the gap. This CDR3 comprises 13 residues. Here the CDR3 reads CASTPLSADTQYF. CDR3 sequence (DNA): TGTGCCAGCACCCCCCTCTCGGCAGATACGCAGTATTTT.

The chain uses TRBV19 and TRBJ2-3, with TRBD2 matching 10 bases. This CDR3 comprises 16 residues. Germline V gives CDR1 LNHDA, CDR2 SQIVND (reference sequence). V dropped 5 bases and J dropped 6; count of bases not matched to a gene: 11. The CDR3, as DNA: TGTGCCAGTAGTCTCAGAAGCGGGAGGGCCGGGGATACGCAGTATTTT. As protein: CASSLRSGRAGDTQYF.

The genes are TRBV5-1 and TRBJ2-5; D is possibly TRBD2 (6 bases). This CDR3 region has 12 residues. V was clipped by 8 bases and J by 2 bases, with 10 bases between them. Per the germline V gene, CDR1 is SGHRS and CDR2 is YFSETQ. CDR3 nucleotides: TGCGCCAGACATGGGGGGCAAGAGACCCAGTACTTC. This gives the protein CARHGGQETQYF.

This clone was counted a few times. The chain has TRBV19 and TRBJ1-1; tentatively, D is TRBD1 (6 bases). The V end lost 6 bases, the J end lost 0 bases, and 17 bases lay between the germline ends. CDR1 is LNHDA and CDR2 is SQIVND in the germline V gene (reference sequence). This CDR3 region has 16 residues. The CDR3 here is CASRFFTQGVNTEAFF. CDR3 bases: TGTGCCAGTAGGTTTTTTACACAGGGAGTGAACACTGAAGCTTTCTTT.

CDR3 loop: CASSSRQGVNTEAFF. CDR3 nucleotide sequence: TGCGCCAGCAGCTCCCGACAGGGTGTGAACACTGAAGCTTTCTTT. The chain is built from TRBV5-1 and TRBJ1-1; 7 bases match TRBD1. The CDR3 runs to 15 residues. The germline gives CDR1 SGHRS, CDR2 YFSETQ. Trimming cost V 3 bases and J 0 bases; bases outside gene matches: 5.

The table lists this clone with a count of one. J is TRBJ2-5 and V is TRBV7-2; 7 bases fit TRBD2. The V gene end was trimmed by 8 bases and the J gene end by 0 bases; junction bases not matched to a gene: 3. Germline V CDR1 and CDR2: SGHTA, FQGNSA. The CDR3 extends over 13 amino acids. CDR3 amino acids: CASGRAYQETQYF. CDR3 DNA sequence: TGTGCCAGCGGGAGGGCGTACCAAGAGACCCAGTACTTC.

This clone was seen only a few times. This chain links TRBV4-2 with TRBJ2-7; D is uncertain. This CDR3 has 13 residues. Trimming pared 3 bases from V and 2 bases from J, leaving 8 bases between. Germline CDR1 LGHNA, CDR2 YNFKEQ. The CDR3 spells CASSHTVPYEQYF. The CDR3 DNA is TGTGCCAGCAGCCACACGGTCCCCTACGAGCAGTACTTC.

This clone was picked up one time. The gene calls are TRBV13 and TRBJ2-1; 8 bases agree with TRBD1. CDR1 and CDR2 (germline): PRHDT, FYEKMQ (reference sequence). V shed 2 bases and J 6 bases; nucleotides not matched to a gene: 6. CDR3 length equals 15 residues. This CDR3 is CASSLRQGRSNEQFF. In DNA form, the CDR3 reads TGTGCCAGCAGCTTAAGACAGGGGAGATCCAATGAGCAGTTCTTC.

The V and J genes are TRBV6-5 and TRBJ1-4; a weak D match, TRBD1 (6 bases). CDR3 size: 14 residues. The V and J ends lost 4 bases and 4 bases respectively, with 10 bases between them. Germline loops: CDR1 MNHEY, CDR2 SVGAGI. CDR3 DNA sequence: TGTGCCAGCAGTTCAGGACAGAATAATGAAAAACTGTTTTTT. Amino acid sequence: CASSSGQNNEKLFF.

This clone was found a few times. V is TRBV3-1 (or the pseudogene TRBV3-2) and J is TRBJ2-3, with TRBD2 matching 9 bases. V gave up 8 bases and J gave up 3 bases; unmatched junction bases: 6. Germline V gene lookup returns CDR1 LGHDT and CDR2 YNNKEL (reference sequence). CDR3 length equals 14 residues. In nucleotides, the CDR3 is TGTGCCAGCGCCCGTAGCGGGAGAACAGATACGCAGTATTTT. Protein sequence: CASARSGRTDTQYF.

The J gene is TRBJ2-2, the V gene TRBV2; D is perhaps TRBD2 (5 bases). Per germline, CDR1 SNHLY and CDR2 FYNNEI. The ends were cut back, 4 bases at V and 4 bases at J, with 10 bases in the middle. This CDR3 region has 14 residues. CDR3: CASSAERSTGELFF. The CDR3 DNA is TGTGCCAGCAGTGCCGAGCGGAGCACCGGGGAGCTGTTTTTT.

V and J are TRBV28 and TRBJ2-7; perhaps TRBD1 as D (6 bases). The CDR3 totals 13 residues. Germline-derived CDR1 and CDR2 are MDHEN and SYDVKM. V was pared by 7 bases and J by 2 bases, with 12 bases between. DNA for the CDR3: TGTGCCAGCACCGACAGGAAGGCCTACGAGCAGTACTTC. Amino acid sequence: CASTDRKAYEQYF. The variable domain in full, with the rest retrieved from reference TRBV28 and TRBJ2-7, is DVKVTQSSRYLVKRTGEKVFLECVQDMDHENMFWYRQDPGLGLRLIYFSYDVKMKEKGDIPEGYSVSREKKERFSLILESASTNQTSMYLCASTDRKAYEQYFGPGTRLTVT.

This clone has a single count. J is TRBJ2-2 and V is TRBV2, with D tentatively TRBD1 (6 bases). The V gene's germline CDR1 is SNHLY and CDR2 FYNNEI. V lost 8 bases, J lost 1 base, and 14 bases lay in between. The CDR3 has 15 residues. This chain's CDR3 is CASSTEGVNTGELFF. The CDR3, as DNA: TGTGCCAGCTCCACCGAGGGGGTGAACACCGGGGAGCTGTTTTTT.

The rearrangement joins TRBV11-2 to TRBJ2-7, with TRBD1 as a possible D gene (6 bases). Per germline, CDR1 SGHAT and CDR2 FQNNGV. The V gene lost 1 base and the J gene lost 3 bases, with 16 bases spanning the gap. The CDR3 totals 16 residues. The CDR3 region is CASSLARGRRDYEQYF. CDR3 in DNA: TGTGCCAGCAGCTTAGCCAGGGGCCGGAGAGACTACGAGCAGTACTTC.

The table lists this clone with a count of one. CDR3 DNA sequence: TGTGCCAGCAGGGGGACTAGCGGGATGTTGGAGACCCAGTACTTC. Translation: CASRGTSGMLETQYF. The genes are TRBV6-5 and TRBJ2-5; 13 nucleotides match TRBD2. J lost 5 bases, V lost 6 bases, and 6 bases had no gene match. This CDR3 has 15 amino acids. CDR1 is MNHEY and CDR2 is SVGAGI in the germline V gene.